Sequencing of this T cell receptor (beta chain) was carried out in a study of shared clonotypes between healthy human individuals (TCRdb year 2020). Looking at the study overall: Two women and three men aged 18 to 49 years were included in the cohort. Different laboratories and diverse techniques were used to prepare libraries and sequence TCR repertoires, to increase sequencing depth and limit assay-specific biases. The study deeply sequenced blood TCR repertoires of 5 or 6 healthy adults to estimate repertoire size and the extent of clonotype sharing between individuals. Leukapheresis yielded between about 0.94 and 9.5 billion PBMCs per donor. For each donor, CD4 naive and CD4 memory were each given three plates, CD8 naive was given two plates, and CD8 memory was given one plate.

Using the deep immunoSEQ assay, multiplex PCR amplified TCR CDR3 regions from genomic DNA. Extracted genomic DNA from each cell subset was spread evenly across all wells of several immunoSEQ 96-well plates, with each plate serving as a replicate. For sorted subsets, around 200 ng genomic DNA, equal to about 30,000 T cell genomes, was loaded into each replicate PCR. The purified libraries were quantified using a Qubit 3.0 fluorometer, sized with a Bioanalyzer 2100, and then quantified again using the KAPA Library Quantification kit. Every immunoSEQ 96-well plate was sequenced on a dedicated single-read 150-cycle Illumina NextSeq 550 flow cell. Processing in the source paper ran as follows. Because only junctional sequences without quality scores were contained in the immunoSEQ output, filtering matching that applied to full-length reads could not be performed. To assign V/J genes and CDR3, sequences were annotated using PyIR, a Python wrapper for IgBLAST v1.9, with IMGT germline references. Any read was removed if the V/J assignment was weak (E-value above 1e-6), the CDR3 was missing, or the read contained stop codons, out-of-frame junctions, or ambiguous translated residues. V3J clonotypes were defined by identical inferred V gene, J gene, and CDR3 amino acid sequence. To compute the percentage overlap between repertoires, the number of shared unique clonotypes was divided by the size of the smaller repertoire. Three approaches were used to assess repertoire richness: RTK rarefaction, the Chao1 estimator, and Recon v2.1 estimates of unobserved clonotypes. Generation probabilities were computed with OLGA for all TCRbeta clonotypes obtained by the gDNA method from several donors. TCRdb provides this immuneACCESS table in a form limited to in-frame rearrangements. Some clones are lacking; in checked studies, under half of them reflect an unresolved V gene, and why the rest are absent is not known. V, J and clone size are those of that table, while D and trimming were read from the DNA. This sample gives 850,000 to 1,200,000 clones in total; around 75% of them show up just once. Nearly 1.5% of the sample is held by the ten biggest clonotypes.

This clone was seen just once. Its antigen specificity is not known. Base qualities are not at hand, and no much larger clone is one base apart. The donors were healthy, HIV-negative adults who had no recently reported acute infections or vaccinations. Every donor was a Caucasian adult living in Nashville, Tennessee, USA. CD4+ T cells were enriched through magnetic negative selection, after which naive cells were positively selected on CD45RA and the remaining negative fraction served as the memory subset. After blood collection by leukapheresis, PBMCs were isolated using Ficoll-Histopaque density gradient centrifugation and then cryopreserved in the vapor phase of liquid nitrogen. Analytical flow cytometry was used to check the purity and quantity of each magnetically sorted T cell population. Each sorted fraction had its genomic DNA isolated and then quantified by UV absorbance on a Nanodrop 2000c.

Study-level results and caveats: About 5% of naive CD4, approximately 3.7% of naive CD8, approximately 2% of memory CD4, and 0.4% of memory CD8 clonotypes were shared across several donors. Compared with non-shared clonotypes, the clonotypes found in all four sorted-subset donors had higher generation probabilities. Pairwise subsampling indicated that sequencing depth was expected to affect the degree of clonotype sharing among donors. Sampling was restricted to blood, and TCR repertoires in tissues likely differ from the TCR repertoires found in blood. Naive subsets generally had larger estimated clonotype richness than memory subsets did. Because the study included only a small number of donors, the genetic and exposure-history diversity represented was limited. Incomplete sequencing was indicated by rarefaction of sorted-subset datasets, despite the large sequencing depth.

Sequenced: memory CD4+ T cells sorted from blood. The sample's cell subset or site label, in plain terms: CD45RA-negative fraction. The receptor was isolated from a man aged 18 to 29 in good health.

Here is the DNA: TGTGCCAGCAGCGTAGCGGCGAGCTCCTATAATTCACCCCTCCACTTT. Translated, it gives CASSVAASSYNSPLHF. This sequence uses TRBV9 and TRBJ1-6; no D gene call is confident. The germline V gene yields SGDLS for CDR1 and YYNGEE for CDR2. The CDR3 spans 16 residues, from the cysteine through the phenylalanine. Left in the record is the CDR3 DNA by itself, 48 bases read in frame from the first base. V gives up 0 bases and J gives up 0 bases, and the segment between their germline ends measures 7 bases.